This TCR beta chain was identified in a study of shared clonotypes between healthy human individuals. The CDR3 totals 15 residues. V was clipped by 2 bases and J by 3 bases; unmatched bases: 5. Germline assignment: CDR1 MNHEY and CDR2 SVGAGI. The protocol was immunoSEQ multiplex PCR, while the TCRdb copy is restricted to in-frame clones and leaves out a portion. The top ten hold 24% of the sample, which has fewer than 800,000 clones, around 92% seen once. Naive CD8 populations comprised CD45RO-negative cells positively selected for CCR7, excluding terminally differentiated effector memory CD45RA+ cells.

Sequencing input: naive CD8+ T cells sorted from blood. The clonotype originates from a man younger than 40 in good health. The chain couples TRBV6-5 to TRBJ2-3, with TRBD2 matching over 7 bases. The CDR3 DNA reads TGTGCCAGCAGTTACCTAGCGGAGGGGACAGATACGCAGTATTTT. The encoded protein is CASSYLAEGTDTQYF.